This T cell receptor (beta chain) was identified in a study of cytomegalovirus exposure and HLA in healthy donors. Study-wide results and limits: Later examination showed HLA-associated TCR beta chains had greater clonal expansion than equally common others.

The PCR was carried out with 60 Vbeta primers and 13 Jbeta primers. Some clones are missing from TCRdb's copy, which holds only in-frame ones; the method was immunoSEQ multiplex PCR. This table holds around 180,000 clones, more than 70% found once. Turning to this clone: Its antigen is currently unknown.

Material for sequencing was PBMCs. This clonotype was obtained from a boy aged 5-17 years in good health and CMV-seronegative.

The CDR3 loop reads CSVASGFYEQYF. In DNA, the CDR3 is TGCAGCGTTGCTAGCGGTTTCTACGAGCAGTACTTC. The chain links TRBV29-1 to TRBJ2-7, with 7 bases aligning to TRBD2. V gave up 4 bases and J gave up 3 bases; unmatched junction bases: 3. The germline V gene has CDR1 SQVTM and CDR2 ANQGSEA. CDR3 size: 12 residues.